The 3 T cell receptor beta chains below all came from one sample that was sequenced in a study of blood T cell repertoires in COVID-19. The table came from immunoSEQ multiplex PCR; TCRdb's copy has only in-frame clones and leaves some out. This sample yields some 250,000 clones, of which around 89% are seen a single time; 8.8% belongs to the top ten. Sequences were obtained from PBMCs or T cells enriched from blood (not recorded which). Every receptor here comes from a man aged 40-49 years who had recovered from COVID-19.

This rearrangement joins TRBV7-2 to TRBJ2-3; 9 positions agree with TRBD1. Germline assignment: CDR1 SGHTA and CDR2 FQGNSA. The V segment lost 5 bases and the J segment 1 base; nucleotides outside the gene matches: 4. The length of the CDR3 is 15 residues. CDR3 sequence (DNA): TGTGCCAGCAGCCCGAGGGACAGGGGCACAGATACGCAGTATTTT. Encoded protein: CASSPRDRGTDTQYF. Looking up the rest from reference TRBV7-2 and TRBJ2-3 gives the full variable domain: GAGVSQSPSNKVTEKGKDVELRCDPISGHTALYWYRQSLGQGLEFLIYFQGNSAPDKSGLPSDRFSAERTGGSVSTLTIQRTQQEDSAVYLCASSPRDRGTDTQYFGPGTRLTVL.

Only a few counts were recorded for this clone. V is TRBV15 and J is TRBJ2-1; TRBD2 agrees at 7 bases. With 5 bases clipped from V and 0 bases from J, the junction kept 4 bases outside the gene matches. The CDR3 totals 15 residues. Per germline, CDR1 LNHNV and CDR2 YYDKDF (reference sequence). CDR3 nucleotide sequence: TGTGCCACCAGCGTTAGCGGGCACTCCTACAATGAGCAGTTCTTC. Translated, it gives CATSVSGHSYNEQFF.

The V and J genes are TRBV28 and TRBJ1-5, with a tentative D call TRBD1 (6 bases). V gave up 7 bases and J gave up 2 bases, with 15 bases separating them. This CDR3 contains 15 residues. Per the germline V gene, CDR1 is MDHEN and CDR2 is SYDVKM. The CDR3 reads CASTVQGYGNQPQHF. The DNA of the CDR3 is TGTGCCAGCACCGTACAGGGTTACGGCAATCAGCCCCAGCATTTT.